This T cell receptor (beta chain) was sequenced for a study of cytomegalovirus exposure and HLA in healthy donors. Use of 60 Vbeta and 13 Jbeta primers characterized the PCR. The method was immunoSEQ multiplex PCR; TCRdb's version includes in-frame clones alone and lacks a portion of them. The repertoire holds roughly 120,000 clones, with 81% as singletons. The study's findings and limits: Among TCR beta chains, those listed as cytomegalovirus-associated numbered about 160.

V lost 5 bases and J lost 4; bases outside the gene matches: 8. CDR1 SNHLY and CDR2 FYNNEI come from the germline V gene. CDR3 size: 15 residues. Worth noting for this clone: Its antigen remains unidentified.

This receptor was obtained from a woman aged 25 to 39 in good health and CMV-seronegative. This chain uses TRBV2 with TRBJ2-5; TRBD1 matches 9 bases. The sequenced sample consisted of PBMCs. This CDR3 is CASSIVGQGRETQYF. DNA for the CDR3: TGTGCCAGCAGTATCGTGGGACAGGGACGAGAGACCCAGTACTTC.